The next 18 T cell receptor beta chains were all read from a single sample in a study of blood T cell repertoires in COVID-19. This table comes from immunoSEQ multiplex PCR, and its TCRdb copy is limited to in-frame clones, with some not included. The sample records some 56,000 clones, around 81% being singletons. The material sequenced was peripheral blood. Every receptor here comes from a man aged 60 to 69 with acute or convalescent COVID-19.

The CDR3 coding sequence is TGTGCCACCAGTGAAGGGACAGGAGGGAATTCACCCCTCCACTTT. It specifies CATSEGTGGNSPLHF. The chain carries TRBV24-1 and TRBJ1-6; TRBD1 matches 8 bases. This CDR3 comprises 15 residues. The germline V gene has CDR1 KGHDR and CDR2 SFDVKD. The ends lost 4 bases at V and 7 bases at J; junction bases unmatched: 5.

This rearrangement joins TRBV5-4 to TRBJ1-1; 9 nucleotides agree with TRBD1. Trimming took 4 bases from V and 8 from J; bases not matched to a gene: 6. Looked up from germline, CDR1 is SGHNT and CDR2 is YYREEE (reference sequence). The CDR3 loop spans 13 amino acids. The CDR3 DNA sequence: TGTGCCAGCAGCCTACAGGGGGCTCCCGAAGCTTTCTTT. Residues: CASSLQGAPEAFF.

This sequence joins TRBV30 and TRBJ1-2, with a tentative D call TRBD1 (5 bases). The CDR3 extends over 13 amino acids. Per the germline V gene, CDR1 is GTSNPN and CDR2 is SVGIG (reference sequence). V was trimmed by 0 bases and J by 8 bases, leaving 13 bases between them. The CDR3, as DNA: TGTGCCTGGAGTGTACGCCAGGGAAACGGCTACACCTTC. Its protein is CAWSVRQGNGYTF.

This chain uses TRBV6-5 with TRBJ1-2; 8 bases agree with TRBD1. The CDR3 spans 15 residues. Germline values: CDR1 MNHEY, CDR2 SVGAGI. V shed 6 bases and J 2 bases; nucleotides not matched to a gene: 8. The CDR3 DNA is TGTGCCAGCAGGGGACAGGACCCACCCAACTATGGCTACACCTTC. Its protein is CASRGQDPPNYGYTF.

The chain has TRBV5-1 and TRBJ2-2; the match to TRBD1 covers 7 bases. The trim removed 2 bases at V and 0 bases at J, leaving 1 base unmatched. Germline V gene data show CDR1 as SGHRS and CDR2 as YFSETQ. The CDR3 consists of 15 residues. The CDR3: CASSLTGANTGELFF. The CDR3 nucleotides are TGCGCCAGCAGCTTAACAGGGGCGAACACCGGGGAGCTGTTTTTT. The whole variable domain, filled in from reference TRBV5-1 and TRBJ2-2, reads KAGVTQTPRYLIKTRGQQVTLSCSPISGHRSVSWYQQTPGQGLQFLFEYFSETQRNKGNFPGRFSGRQFSNSRSEMNVSTLELGDSALYLCASSLTGANTGELFFGEGSRLTVL.

The CDR3 reads CASSPPGQGPVEQYF. DNA for the CDR3: TGTGCCAGCAGTCCGCCGGGACAGGGCCCAGTCGAGCAGTACTTC. This chain connects TRBV6-5 to TRBJ2-7; TRBD1 agrees at 9 bases. Germline loops: CDR1 MNHEY, CDR2 SVGAGI. V was clipped by 5 bases and J by 6 bases; unmatched bases: 11. The CDR3 loop spans 15 amino acids.

As regards this clone: Other DNA sequences in the same sample also yield this CDR3. The V call is TRBV9, the J call TRBJ2-3, with no clear D. This CDR3 has 13 amino acids. Germline-derived CDR1 and CDR2 are SGDLS and YYNGEE. The V end was cut by 7 bases, the J end by 0 bases, with 9 bases between. The CDR3 DNA follows: TGTGCCAGCTCTGTGACTAGCACAGATACGCAGTATTTT. Protein product: CASSVTSTDTQYF.

This chain uses TRBV5-5 with TRBJ1-2; a weak D match, TRBD1 (5 bases). The V end lost 0 bases, the J end lost 5 bases, and 8 bases lay between the germline ends. The CDR3 runs to 13 residues. Germline values: CDR1 SGHKS, CDR2 YYEKEE (reference sequence). The DNA of the CDR3 is TGTGCCAGCAGCTTGGAACGACAGTATGGCTACACCTTC. As protein: CASSLERQYGYTF.

For the CDR3, the DNA is TGCAGCGTTGGAGAAATCGATGAGCAGTTCTTC. Translating it yields CSVGEIDEQFF. The chain carries TRBV29-1 and TRBJ2-1, with no clear D. The CDR3 contains 11 residues. V lost 4 bases and J 8 bases, leaving 9 bases between the germline ends. The germline CDR1 and CDR2 sequences are SQVTM and ANQGSEA.

CDR3 in DNA: TGTGCCAGCAGCTTAGGTCCAGGAGGGAACACCATATATTTT. This encodes CASSLGPGGNTIYF. J is TRBJ1-3 and V is TRBV7-2; D remains ambiguous. The germline V gene encodes CDR1 SGHTA and CDR2 FQGNSA. V was clipped by 1 base and J by 7 bases, with 11 bases between them. The CDR3 consists of 14 residues.

The J gene is TRBJ2-3, the V gene TRBV6-1; a weak D match, TRBD2 (5 bases). Germline CDR1 is MNHNS and CDR2 is SASEGT. CDR3 size: 19 residues. The ends were cut back, 2 bases at V and 2 bases at J, with 23 bases in the middle. CDR3 DNA: TGTGCCAGCAGTGAACGGGTTAGCGTGGTGGGTGACAACACAGATACGCAGTATTTT. Translated, it gives CASSERVSVVGDNTDTQYF.

The chain recombines TRBV6-4 with TRBJ2-1; D might be TRBD2 (5 bases). CDR1 is MRHNA and CDR2 is SNTAGT in the germline V gene. The CDR3 is made up of 13 amino acids. The V and J ends lost 2 bases and 6 bases respectively, with 8 bases between them. CDR3 sequence reads: CASSDGEINEQFF. CDR3 nucleotide sequence: TGTGCCAGCAGTGACGGGGAGATCAATGAGCAGTTCTTC.

The chain has TRBV28 and TRBJ2-7, with D possibly TRBD1 on 5 matching bases. Germline V CDR1 and CDR2: MDHEN, SYDVKM. With 6 bases removed from V and 2 bases from J, the gap between germline ends came to 14 bases. There are 14 residues in the CDR3. The CDR3 loop reads CASRSTRAPYEQYF. CDR3 coding DNA: TGTGCCAGCAGGTCGACCAGGGCCCCCTACGAGCAGTACTTC.

The rearrangement joins TRBV19 to TRBJ2-1; 9 bases agree with TRBD1. Germline trimming cut 1 base from V and 6 bases from J; bases unmatched to any gene: 10. The CDR3 is made up of 17 amino acids. Per the germline V gene, CDR1 is LNHDA and CDR2 is SQIVND (reference sequence). CDR3 nucleotide sequence: TGTGCCAGTAGTATAGGTGGAGGGGGACAGGGCATCAATGAGCAGTTCTTC. It yields the protein CASSIGGGGQGINEQFF.

The J gene is TRBJ2-1, the V gene TRBV18, with 8 bases that match TRBD2. Losses at the gene ends were 3 bases for V and 6 bases for J; bases not matched to a gene: 4. This CDR3 has 14 amino acids. The germline V gene has CDR1 KGHSH and CDR2 LQKENI. CDR3 in amino acids: CASSPGLVTNEQFF. CDR3 in DNA: TGTGCCAGCTCACCGGGACTAGTCACCAATGAGCAGTTCTTC.

The chain carries TRBV5-1 and TRBJ2-5; 8 bases map to TRBD2. The trim removed 2 bases at V and 2 bases at J, leaving 2 bases unmatched. CDR3 length: 14 residues. From germline, CDR1 is SGHRS and CDR2 YFSETQ. CDR3 sequence: CASSFGGGQETQYF. DNA of the CDR3: TGCGCCAGCAGCTTCGGCGGGGGGCAAGAGACCCAGTACTTC.

The rearrangement links TRBV3-1 (or the pseudogene TRBV3-2) to TRBJ2-1, with 9 positions matching TRBD2. The CDR3 is 14 amino acids. Germline-derived CDR1 and CDR2 are LGHDT and YNNKEL (reference sequence). J gave up 9 bases and V 3 bases, and 6 bases lay outside the gene matches. The CDR3 DNA is TGTGCCAGCAGCCATAGCGGGGGTAGAGGTGAGCAGTTCTTC. As protein: CASSHSGGRGEQFF.

The chain carries TRBV28 and TRBJ1-3, with a tentative D call TRBD1 (5 bases). CDR1 and CDR2 (germline): MDHEN, SYDVKM. The CDR3 extends over 14 amino acids. V lost 7 bases, J lost 1 base, and 11 bases lay in between. The CDR3: CASTPGGSGNTIYF. The CDR3, as DNA: TGTGCCAGCACCCCCGGGGGGTCTGGAAACACCATATATTTT.